The clone carrying this TCR beta chain came up many times. Its antigen is as yet unknown. V was shortened by 4 bases and J by 4 bases, with 10 bases between the two germline ends. The V gene's germline CDR1 is WNHNN and CDR2 SYGVQD (reference sequence). The length of the CDR3 is 13 residues. This specimen comes from a study of blood T cells in healthy people across ages. Notes on the study in general: Age showed a roughly linear inverse relationship with TCR beta diversity per million T cells.

The authors ran a second PCR of 7 to 11 cycles using a sample-barcoded 5' primer and a J-beta primer mix. TCRdb passed the 5' RACE reads through MiXCR, listing each CDR3 protein once. The table lists roughly 1,800,000 distinct CDR3 sequences, about 50% of them singletons, with roughly 2.1% in the top ten. Donors ranged from roughly 6 to 100 years old and were healthy Caucasians in Russia. Approximately 9 milliliters was the volume of peripheral blood drawn from each donor. The clonotype comes from a woman aged 40 to 49 in good health. Sequenced material: blood. This chain connects TRBV10-1 to TRBJ1-2; weak D call: TRBD1 (6 bases). The CDR3 DNA sequence: TGCGCCAGCAGTGGACAGGAGGGCTATGGCTACACCTTC. Translation: CASSGQEGYGYTF.